These 21 T cell receptor beta chains came from one sample sequenced in a study of blood T cell repertoires in COVID-19 (dated by TCRdb to the early 2020s). Library prep was done by the immunoSEQ multiplex PCR assay. Here the immuneACCESS table is served through TCRdb, limited to in-frame sequences with V and J called. Missing clones are a known gap in these copies; in checked studies unresolved V genes cover under half, and the rest lacks a known reason. This sample is represented by about 33,000 clones; less than 90% of them were singletons. Roughly 25% of the sample belongs to the ten largest clones. Input material: peripheral blood. Every receptor here comes from a woman over 75 with active or convalescent COVID-19.

This chain uses TRBV5-1 with TRBJ1-2, with 7 positions matching TRBD1. V was pared by 7 bases and J by 2 bases, with 11 bases of the junction left unmatched. The CDR3 is 15 amino acids. Germline V gives CDR1 SGHRS, CDR2 YFSETQ. CDR3 in DNA: TGCGCCAGCCGCCCAGATACAGGGGTGAACTATGGCTACACCTTC. Translating it yields CASRPDTGVNYGYTF.

The rearrangement uses TRBV7-8 and TRBJ2-7; D might be TRBD2 (6 bases). Per germline, CDR1 SGHVS and CDR2 FQNEAQ. The CDR3 extends over 15 amino acids. V gave up 1 base and J gave up 4 bases, with 14 bases separating them. In DNA form, the CDR3 reads TGTGCCAGCAGCTTAGGGAATGCGGGGTATTACGAGCAGTACTTC. Amino acid sequence: CASSLGNAGYYEQYF.

V usage is TRBV24-1 and J usage is TRBJ2-2; TRBD2 might be the D (7 bases). This CDR3 spans 17 amino acids. V was pared by 2 bases and J by 1 base, with 13 bases between. Germline CDR1 reads KGHDR; CDR2 reads SFDVKD. This CDR3 reads CATSDWAGALNTGELFF. As DNA, the CDR3 is TGTGCCACCAGTGATTGGGCGGGGGCCCTGAACACCGGGGAGCTGTTTTTT.

The J gene is TRBJ2-3, the V gene TRBV19, with D uncertain. Trimming shortened V by 6 bases and J by 5 bases, and 18 bases separated the two germline ends. Germline V gene lookup returns CDR1 LNHDA and CDR2 SQIVND (reference sequence). The CDR3 consists of 15 residues. CDR3 bases: TGTGCCAGTAGCGAAGAAGGCATCCGCGGAGATACGCAGTATTTT. This encodes CASSEEGIRGDTQYF.

This chain uses TRBV4-1 with TRBJ1-2, with 9 nucleotides matching TRBD1. The CDR3 loop spans 17 amino acids. Germline trimming cut 1 base from V and 4 bases from J; bases unmatched to any gene: 10. CDR1 MGHRA and CDR2 YSYEKL come from the germline V gene. CDR3 region: CASSQGSGTGIGYGYTF. The CDR3 nucleotides are TGCGCCAGCAGCCAAGGTTCCGGGACAGGGATCGGCTATGGCTACACCTTC.

V gene TRBV29-1 combines with J gene TRBJ2-3, with 7 bases lining up with TRBD1. The CDR3 has 11 amino acids. Trimming cost V 6 bases and J 9 bases; bases outside gene matches: 6. Germline CDR1 and CDR2: SQVTM and ANQGSEA. CDR3 nucleotide sequence: TGCAGCGTGGGGGACAGAAGGACGCAGTATTTT. Translating it yields CSVGDRRTQYF.

V usage is TRBV19 and J usage is TRBJ1-3, with unresolved D. From germline, CDR1 is LNHDA and CDR2 SQIVND (reference sequence). CDR3 length: 16 residues. Trimming took off 7 bases at V and 2 bases at J, with 18 bases between the two ends. The CDR3, as DNA: TGTGCCAGTAATCCCGGGGAACAGAGAACTGGAAACACCATATATTTT. Translation gives CASNPGEQRTGNTIYF.

V gene TRBV24-1 combines with J gene TRBJ2-1, with TRBD1 identical over 11 bases. Trimming took 4 bases from V and 9 from J; bases not matched to a gene: 7. The CDR3 has 15 residues. The germline CDR1 and CDR2 sequences are KGHDR and SFDVKD. As DNA, the CDR3 is TGTGCCACCAGTGAACCGGGACAGGGGGTTTTTGAGCAGTTCTTC. Translating gives CATSEPGQGVFEQFF.

The V and J genes are TRBV2 and TRBJ2-1; 9 bases fit TRBD2. Germline lookup yields CDR1 SNHLY and CDR2 FYNNEI. CDR3 size: 16 residues. V trimming: 6 bases; J trimming: 1 base; junction bases outside the gene matches: 7. The CDR3: CASRALSGGSYNEQFF. CDR3 DNA: TGTGCCAGCAGGGCTCTTAGCGGGGGTTCCTACAATGAGCAGTTCTTC.

V gene TRBV21-1 combines with J gene TRBJ1-6. TRBV21-1 is deemed a pseudogene. CDR3 size: 15 residues. DNA for the CDR3: TGTGCCAGCAGCACCGAGACTTTTTATAATTCACCCCTCCACTTT. It translates to CASSTETFYNSPLHF.

This clone appeared once. The rearrangement links TRBV5-1 to TRBJ1-6; 7 bases are shared with TRBD1. This CDR3 region has 16 residues. Per the germline V gene, CDR1 is SGHRS and CDR2 is YFSETQ. Unmatched junction bases numbered 10, after V lost 1 base and J lost 9 bases. DNA for the CDR3: TGCGCCAGCAGCTTGCAGGGGGACAGATTTGGTTCACCCCTCCACTTT. Its translation: CASSLQGDRFGSPLHF.

The chain joins TRBV18 to TRBJ2-5; TRBD1 matches 7 bases. Germline CDR1 KGHSH, CDR2 LQKENI. V was clipped by 8 bases and J by 4 bases; unmatched bases: 7. CDR3 length: 13 residues. This CDR3 reads CASVHRGGETQYF. The DNA of the CDR3 is TGTGCCAGCGTCCACAGGGGTGGAGAGACCCAGTACTTC.

This clone has just one count. The genes are TRBV5-4 and TRBJ2-5; 7 bases map to TRBD1. V lost 7 bases to trimming and J lost 5 bases; unmatched junction nucleotides: 8. This CDR3 is 13 amino acids long. The germline gives CDR1 SGHNT, CDR2 YYREEE (reference sequence). CDR3 residues: CASGNRGGETQYF. CDR3 bases: TGTGCCAGCGGGAACAGGGGTGGGGAGACCCAGTACTTC. The full variable domain, completed using reference TRBV5-4 and TRBJ2-5, is ETGVTQSPTHLIKTRGQQVTLRCSSQSGHNTVSWYQQALGQGPQFIFQYYREEENGRGNFPPRFSGLQFPNYSSELNVNALELDDSALYLCASGNRGGETQYFGPGTRLLVL.

This clone was recorded once. The rearrangement joins TRBV5-4 to TRBJ1-2; weak D call: TRBD1 (5 bases). The germline CDR1 and CDR2 sequences are SGHNT and YYREEE (reference sequence). V was cut by 2 bases and J by 1 base, with 9 bases left in between. The CDR3 length is 14 residues. CDR3 bases: TGTGCCAGCAGCTTCCAGGGCAATAACTATGGCTACACCTTC. This encodes CASSFQGNNYGYTF.

This clone appeared once. V is TRBV6-1 and J is TRBJ1-4; D may be TRBD1 (5 bases). V gave up 3 bases and J gave up 0 bases, with 8 bases separating them. CDR3 length equals 15 residues. Germline assignment: CDR1 MNHNS and CDR2 SASEGT. The CDR3 DNA reads TGTGCCAGCAGTGATGACAGAGCAACTAATGAAAAACTGTTTTTT. Translated: CASSDDRATNEKLFF.

The rearrangement joins TRBV11-2 to TRBJ1-4; D remains unclear. Germline V gene lookup returns CDR1 SGHAT and CDR2 FQNNGV. The V end lost 2 bases, the J end lost 4 bases, and 11 bases lay between the germline ends. This CDR3 has 15 amino acids. The CDR3 sequence is CASSLSSAYNEKLFF. In DNA form, the CDR3 reads TGTGCCAGCAGCTTATCCTCCGCGTATAATGAAAAACTGTTTTTT.

The V call is TRBV9, the J call TRBJ2-5, with TRBD2 matching over 9 bases. The germline CDR1 and CDR2 sequences are SGDLS and YYNGEE. The CDR3 has 14 amino acids. The V gene end was trimmed by 2 bases and the J gene end by 5 bases; junction bases not matched to a gene: 4. The CDR3 sequence is CASSVSGGEETQYF. Here the CDR3 DNA reads TGTGCCAGCAGCGTTAGCGGGGGCGAGGAGACCCAGTACTTC.

This chain uses TRBV25-1 with TRBJ1-2, with 8 bases fitting TRBD1. The CDR3 has 14 residues. The V gene end was trimmed by 7 bases and the J gene end by 1 base; junction bases not matched to a gene: 5. Germline V gene sequence: CDR1 MGHDK, CDR2 SYGVNS. DNA for the CDR3: TGTGCCAGCAACCGGGACAGGATTAACTATGGCTACACCTTC. Translating it yields CASNRDRINYGYTF.

V gene TRBV18 combines with J gene TRBJ1-2; weak D call: TRBD1 (6 bases). The CDR3 is 14 residues long. The V end was cut by 5 bases, the J end by 5 bases, with 15 bases between. In germline, CDR1 is KGHSH, CDR2 LQKENI. This CDR3 reads CASSDREGVYGYTF. CDR3 in DNA: TGTGCCAGCTCAGACCGGGAGGGGGTTTATGGCTACACCTTC.

V is TRBV6-5 and J is TRBJ2-1, with 14 bases aligning to TRBD2. In germline, CDR1 is MNHEY, CDR2 SVGAGI. Losses at the gene ends were 1 base for V and 7 bases for J; bases not matched to a gene: 3. The CDR3 spans 16 residues. The CDR3 sequence is CASSYLTSGGGNEQFF. Written as DNA, the CDR3 is TGTGCCAGCAGTTACTTGACTAGCGGGGGGGGGAATGAGCAGTTCTTC.

V is TRBV6-5 and J is TRBJ1-1, with D tentatively TRBD1 (6 bases). The CDR3 contains 13 residues. The germline V and J ends were trimmed by 6 bases and 1 base, with 9 bases remaining between them. Germline CDR1 and CDR2: MNHEY and SVGAGI. The CDR3 coding sequence is TGTGCCAGCAGGGCAGGGGAGAACACTGAAGCTTTCTTT. It yields the protein CASRAGENTEAFF.